This TCR beta chain appears in the sequencing data of a study of T cells in Graves' hyperthyroidism and ophthalmopathy (dated by TCRdb to between 2019 and 2020). In the study overall: Peripheral blood samples were taken at initial diagnosis, before any treatment was given. TCR V-J signatures able to tell the groups apart were searched for in a discovery cohort of about a hundred patients, of whom more than 40 had Graves' ophthalmopathy and 55 to 65 had stable Graves' hyperthyroidism. Prospective prediction of ophthalmopathy was tested in an independent validation cohort consisting of some 18 hyperthyroidism patients and more than 15 patients who later progressed to ophthalmopathy. The 100 or so discovery patients were randomly divided into training and test sets at a 7:3 ratio. In addition, the study compared T-cell repertoires in thyroid tissue and in blood from several Graves' hyperthyroidism patients. Once sampling was done, hyperthyroidism patients were given methimazole at a starting dose of 30 mg daily, whereas ophthalmopathy patients were given high-dose intravenous methylprednisolone. The paper describes TCR Vbeta CDR3 sequencing of about 140 peripheral blood samples, made up of roughly 45 ophthalmopathy patients, some 76 hyperthyroidism patients and 17 progressor patients. Points the paper makes about the study in general: No statistical method was used to set the sample size in advance, and investigators knew the group allocation. Most expanded thyroid clonotypes (frequency above 0.001) were also found in blood, which suggests that blood repertoires may mirror thyroid immune responses. In validation, the model predicted progression to ophthalmopathy with approximately 70% sensitivity and 72.22% specificity, a median of 6.5 months before onset. In cross-validation, a model built on a 13 V-J signature told ophthalmopathy apart from stable hyperthyroidism with 85% to 90% sensitivity and about 81% specificity, and in testing the same model reached 80%/75%.

This clonotype was seen ten or more times. The specificity of this receptor is unknown. Base qualities are missing; no much larger clone stands one base away. The TCR beta CDR3 regions were amplified from the RNA transcripts. A first-round RT-PCR of the TCR CDR3 used the HTBI primer set with the Qiagen OneStep RT-PCR kit. A second multiplex PCR round built the libraries, followed by size selection and purification. The libraries were sequenced on an Illumina HiSeq2000 using paired-end 100 bp reads. Under the source paper's analysis protocol: SOAPnuke was used to process the raw data, with reads discarded if the reads contained adapters or uncalled bases, had a mean Phred below 15, or lacked an exact constant-primer or identifier match. COPE v1.2.5 was used to merge high-quality paired reads, and clonotypes were defined as unique nucleotide sequences. MiTCR v1.1 was used to align clonotypes to the IMGT TRBV, TRBD and TRBJ reference segments. The analysis included only V-J combinations with a frequency above 0.0001, which together covered about 99% of the repertoires. A TCS score was defined as the ratio of F50 (clonal expansion) to E x V (chaos), with BLOSUM62-based TCRdist applied between CDR3 peptides within each V-J. Welch's t-statistics and random forest reduced several hundred V-J features to 13, which were used in a naive Bayes classifier (R e1071). In TCRdb, the public reads were trimmed at Q25 with fastp and aligned with MiXCR, with productive beta chains retained. When rows share a CDR3 protein, they turn into one entry using the most common DNA and genes. The V and J calls come from TCRdb's annotation, not from the publication. This sample holds 350,000 or so distinct CDR3 sequences; 15% to 20% were observed only once. 15% to 18% of the sample comes from the top ten.

Moderately to severely active disease, a Clinical Activity Score of at least 3, a NOSPECS grade of at least 4, and a duration under 3 months were present in ophthalmopathy patients. The study excluded patients with uncontrolled infections, other autoimmune diseases, pregnancy or lactation. Diagnoses were based on clinical symptoms, serum thyroxine and TRAb, thyroid ultrasound and orbital computed tomography. PBMCs were separated from 7.5 to 10 ml of fresh peripheral blood using Ficoll-Paque density gradient centrifugation. Trizol reagent was used to extract total RNA, and RNA quality was then checked on an Agilent 2100 Bioanalyzer. From the germline V gene, CDR1 is MNHEY and CDR2 is SVGEGT. The CDR3 measures 15 amino acids from cysteine to phenylalanine. The kept DNA is CDR3 alone, 45 bases in frame from the first base. The V end loses 7 bases and the J end loses 13 bases, and a stretch of 23 bases separates them.

The sample comprised blood. The rearrangement combines TRBV6-2 or TRBV6-3 with TRBJ1-6, with a tentative D gene TRBD1 over 6 matching bases. This receptor was taken from a woman aged 40 to 50 with Graves' ophthalmopathy. The nucleotide sequence reads as follows: TGTGCCAGCATCATAAGGGACACCGGAGTTCGGCCCCTCCACTTT. This sequence encodes CASIIRDTGVRPLHF.